This T cell receptor beta chain came from a study of cytomegalovirus exposure and HLA in healthy donors. PCR primers comprised 60 Vbeta and 13 Jbeta primers. Assay: immunoSEQ multiplex PCR; the TCRdb copy retains only in-frame clones and omits some. The sample includes approximately 150,000 clones, around 75% of them seen just once. J lost 6 bases, V lost 4 bases, and 6 bases had no gene match. CDR3 size: 15 residues. The germline CDR1 and CDR2 sequences are MNHEY and SMNVEV (reference sequence). This rearrangement joins TRBV27 to TRBJ2-2, with 9 bases lining up with TRBD1. The specimen sequenced was PBMCs. This receptor was taken from a woman in her forties in good health and CMV-seronegative. Here the CDR3 reads CASSYRGLVAGELFF. CDR3 DNA sequence: TGTGCCAGCAGTTACAGGGGGCTGGTCGCCGGGGAGCTGTTTTTT.